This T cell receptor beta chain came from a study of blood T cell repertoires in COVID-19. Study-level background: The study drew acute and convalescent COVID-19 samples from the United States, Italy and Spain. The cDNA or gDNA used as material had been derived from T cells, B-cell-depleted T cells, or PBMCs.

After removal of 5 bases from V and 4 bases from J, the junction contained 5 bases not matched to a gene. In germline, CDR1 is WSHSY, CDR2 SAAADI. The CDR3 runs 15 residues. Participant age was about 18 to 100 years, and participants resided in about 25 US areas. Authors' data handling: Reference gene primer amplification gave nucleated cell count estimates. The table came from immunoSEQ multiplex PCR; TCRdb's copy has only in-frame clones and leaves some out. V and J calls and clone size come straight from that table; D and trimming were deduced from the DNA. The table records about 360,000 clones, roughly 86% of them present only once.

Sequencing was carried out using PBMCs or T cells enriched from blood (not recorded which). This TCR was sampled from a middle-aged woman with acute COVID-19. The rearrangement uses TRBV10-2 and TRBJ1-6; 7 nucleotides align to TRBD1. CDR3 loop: CASSRQGRYNSPLHF. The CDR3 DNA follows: TGCGCCAGCAGTAGACAGGGTCGGTATAATTCACCCCTCCACTTT.